The TCR beta chain under discussion was sequenced for a study of spatial heterogeneity in lung cancer (dated by TCRdb to 2018 to 2020). Background on the whole study: Samples were obtained from approximately 70 patients with early-stage, untreated non-small cell lung cancer from the lung TRACERx cohort. Follow-up PBMC samples were sequenced whenever available, and the median time to follow-up was 2 to 3 years after resection. Beta-chain transcripts were consistently detected in greater numbers than alpha-chain transcripts, which likely reflected higher beta-chain transcript abundance. In the raw uncorrected reads, each unique combination of TCR and UMI appeared more than ten times on average. The study quantitatively compared TCR alpha and beta repertoires across multiple tumor regions, matched nontumor lung and blood in non-small cell lung cancer. The study linked features of the TCR repertoire to counts of nonsynonymous mutations, which were determined by whole-exome sequencing of tumor tissue. At surgery, both alpha and beta chains were TCR-sequenced in roughly 230 tumor regions, approximately 64 matched nontumor lung samples and around 50 PBMC samples. Study-level results and caveats: Ubiquitous expanded tumor TCRs were detected in blood more often at tumor resection than at routine follow-up. Only about 15 patients were included in comparisons of baseline and follow-up blood repertoires. Additional single-cell paired TCR alpha and beta sequencing was considered necessary to confirm, at a functional level, the hypothesis that regional TCRs recognize regional mutations.

This clonotype was recorded a few times. The clone's antigen remains unknown. No quality values exist for individual bases; no much larger clone is one base distant. In the paper's terms, the time point label means: blood at routine non-recurrence follow-up after resection. TCR sequencing used whole RNA extracted from tumor and nontumor lung tissue, or from cryopreserved PBMC samples, without cell sorting. Only patients for whom sufficient RNA was available from at least two tumor regions were selected for TCR sequencing. The CDR3 holds 16 amino acids from the cysteine to the phenylalanine. Only CDR3 DNA is held: 48 bases, read in frame from base 1. Trimmed from V: 3 bases; trimmed from J: 2 bases; junction bases lacking a gene match: 4. CDR1 MNHEY and CDR2 SMNVEV are derived from the germline V gene (reference sequence). Library creation used 5' RACE. Sequencing took place on a NextSeq 500. The TCR library protocol attached a unique molecular identifier to each TCR cDNA molecule to allow correction of PCR and sequencing errors. As for the authors' bioinformatics: TCR identification, UMI-based error correction and CDR3 extraction were all carried out with Decombinator tools. TCRs above a frequency of 2 per 1,000, corresponding to the top 1% of the tumor frequency distribution, were defined as expanded. Renyi diversity was computed with the R vegan package after each repertoire had been subsampled 100 times to 5,000 TCRs. CDR3 similarity networks were built from amino acid triplet string-kernel similarity, connecting CDR3s with pairwise similarity above 0.82. TCRdb cleaned the public reads at Q25 with fastp, built clones with MiXCR and kept in-frame beta chains. Under each unique CDR3 protein, matching rows form one entry showing the most common genes and DNA. The V and J calls follow TCRdb's processing rather than the paper's. This sample lists about 94,000 distinct CDR3 sequences; roughly 19% were detected once. The ten biggest clones cover 20% to 25% of the sample.

The sequence joins TRBV27 to TRBJ2-1, with 10 middle bases fitting TRBD1. The origin of this receptor is a male donor with early-stage non-small cell lung cancer. Material: PBMCs, obtained at follow-up. The CDR3 sequence is CASSLGQGTAYNEQFF. Here is the DNA: TGTGCCAGCAGTTTGGGACAGGGGACCGCCTACAATGAGCAGTTCTTC.